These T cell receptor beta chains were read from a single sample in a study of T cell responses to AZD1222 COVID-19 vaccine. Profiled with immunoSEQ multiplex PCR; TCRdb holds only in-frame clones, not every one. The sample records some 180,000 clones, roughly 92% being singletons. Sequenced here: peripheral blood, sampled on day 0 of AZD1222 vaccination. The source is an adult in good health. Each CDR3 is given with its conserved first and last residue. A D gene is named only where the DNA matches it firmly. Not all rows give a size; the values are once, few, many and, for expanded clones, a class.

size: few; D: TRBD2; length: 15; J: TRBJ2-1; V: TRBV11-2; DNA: TGTGCCAGCAGCTTAGGGGGGGAGGGGTCCGGAAATCAGTTCTTC; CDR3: CASSLGGEGSGNQFF
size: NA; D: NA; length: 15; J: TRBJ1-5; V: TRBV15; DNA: TGTGCCACCAGCAGATCCTTAGGAGGCAATCAGCCCCAGCATTTT; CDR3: CATSRSLGGNQPQHF
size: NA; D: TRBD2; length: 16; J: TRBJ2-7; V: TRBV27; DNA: TGTGCCAGCAGTTTACGAGCTAGCGGGGCGAACTACGAGCAGTACTTC; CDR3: CASSLRASGANYEQYF
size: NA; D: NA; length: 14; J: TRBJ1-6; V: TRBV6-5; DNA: TGTGCCAGCAGTTACTCGACAGCTTCTTCACCCCTCCACTTT; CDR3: CASSYSTASSPLHF
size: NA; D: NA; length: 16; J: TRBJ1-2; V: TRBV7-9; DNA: TGTGCCAGCAGCTCCGGCTTAGCGTTAAAGCACTATGGCTACACCTTC; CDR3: CASSSGLALKHYGYTF
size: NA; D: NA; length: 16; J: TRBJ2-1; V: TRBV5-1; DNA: TGCGCCAGCAGCTTGGTACTGGGAGGCCTGGGGAATGAGCAGTTCTTC; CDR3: CASSLVLGGLGNEQFF
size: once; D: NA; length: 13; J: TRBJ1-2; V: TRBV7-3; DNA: TGTGCCAGCAGCTTAGGGCCCAGTCGGGGCTACACCTTC; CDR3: CASSLGPSRGYTF
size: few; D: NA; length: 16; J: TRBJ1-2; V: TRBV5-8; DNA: TGTGCCAGCAGCCCGCCCGGGGCGAATAAAGGCTATGGCTACACCTTC; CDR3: CASSPPGANKGYGYTF
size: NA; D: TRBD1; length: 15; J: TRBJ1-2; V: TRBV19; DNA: TGTGCCAGTAGTATCGTACCGGGACAGTTCTATGGCTACACCTTC; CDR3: CASSIVPGQFYGYTF
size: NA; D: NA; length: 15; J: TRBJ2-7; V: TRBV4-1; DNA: TGCGCCAGCAGCCAAGGTAACGGACGCTCCTACGAGCAGTACTTC; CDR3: CASSQGNGRSYEQYF
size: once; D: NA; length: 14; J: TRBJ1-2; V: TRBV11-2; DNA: TGTGCCAGCAGCGACCGGACGGCTCGCTATGGCTACACCTTC; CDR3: CASSDRTARYGYTF
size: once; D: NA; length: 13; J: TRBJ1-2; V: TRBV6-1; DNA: TGTGCCAGCACTAACAGGACCCCCTATGGCTACACCTTC; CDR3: CASTNRTPYGYTF
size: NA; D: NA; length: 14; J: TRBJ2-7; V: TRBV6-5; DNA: TGTGCCAGCAGTTACTCGGTTTTAGGTTACGAGCAGTACTTC; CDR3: CASSYSVLGYEQYF
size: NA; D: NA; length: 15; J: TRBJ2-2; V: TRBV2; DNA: TGTGCCAGCAGTGTTGAGGGTCCCGGGACCGGGGAGCTGTTTTTT; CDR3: CASSVEGPGTGELFF
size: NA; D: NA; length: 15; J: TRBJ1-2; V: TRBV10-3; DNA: TGTGCCATCAGTGAGTCAGACGGACGGATATATGGCTACACCTTC; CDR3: CAISESDGRIYGYTF
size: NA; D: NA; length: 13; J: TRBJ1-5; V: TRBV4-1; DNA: TGCGCCAGCAGCCAAGCCCTCAATCAGCCCCAGCATTTT; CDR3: CASSQALNQPQHF
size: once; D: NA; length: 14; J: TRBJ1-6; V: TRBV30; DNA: TGTGCCTGGAGTGTAGGGGGGGATAATTCACCCCTCCACTTT; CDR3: CAWSVGGDNSPLHF
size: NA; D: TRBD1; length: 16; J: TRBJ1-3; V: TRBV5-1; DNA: TGCGCCAGCAGCTTCAACCGGGACAGCGTAGGAAACACCATATATTTT; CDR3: CASSFNRDSVGNTIYF
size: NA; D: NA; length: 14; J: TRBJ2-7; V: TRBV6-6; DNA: TGTGCCAGCAAACGGGAGGACAGAGGGTCCGAGCAGTACTTC; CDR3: CASKREDRGSEQYF
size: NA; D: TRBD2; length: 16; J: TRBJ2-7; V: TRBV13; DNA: TGTGCCAGCAGCAATCTCAAGCGGGAGGGCCGGTACGAGCAGTACTTC; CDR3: CASSNLKREGRYEQYF
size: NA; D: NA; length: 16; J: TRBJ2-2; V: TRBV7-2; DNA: TGTGCCAGCAGCTTTACCGGGACACCGAACACCGGGGAGCTGTTTTTT; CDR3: CASSFTGTPNTGELFF
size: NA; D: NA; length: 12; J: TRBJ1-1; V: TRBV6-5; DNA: TGTGCCAGCAGTTACTCGTTTGGTGAAGCTTTCTTT; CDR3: CASSYSFGEAFF